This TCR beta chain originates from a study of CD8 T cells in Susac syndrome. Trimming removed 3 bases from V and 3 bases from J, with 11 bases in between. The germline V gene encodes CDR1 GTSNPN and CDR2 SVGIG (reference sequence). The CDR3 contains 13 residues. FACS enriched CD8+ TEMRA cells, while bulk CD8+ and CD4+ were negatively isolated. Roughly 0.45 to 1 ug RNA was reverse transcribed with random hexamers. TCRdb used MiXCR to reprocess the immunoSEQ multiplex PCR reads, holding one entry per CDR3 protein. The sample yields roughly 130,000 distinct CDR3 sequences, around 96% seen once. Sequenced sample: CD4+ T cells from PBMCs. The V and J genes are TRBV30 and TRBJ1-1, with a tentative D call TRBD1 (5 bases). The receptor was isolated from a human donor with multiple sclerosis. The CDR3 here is CAWRPDRYTEAFF. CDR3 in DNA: TGTGCCTGGAGGCCCGACAGATACACTGAAGCTTTCTTT.